The clone carrying this T cell receptor (beta chain) was counted a few times. The antigen is unknown. This specimen comes from a study of graft-versus-host responses after intestinal transplantation. Study in general: Anti-thymocyte globulin induction was given to all recipients, followed by tacrolimus and steroids for two to four years.

Some clones are missing from TCRdb's copy, which holds only in-frame ones; the method was immunoSEQ multiplex PCR. The sample lists about 88,000 clones, approximately 87% occurring once. Trimming removed 1 base from V and 5 bases from J, with 11 bases in between. Germline-derived CDR1 and CDR2 are MGHDK and SYGVNS. This CDR3 is 15 amino acids long. Study-wide findings and caveats: Patients with graft-donor T cell macrochimerism had high graft-versus-host to host-versus-graft clonal ratios in allografts. Recipient marrow contained GvH clones, some of which appeared first in ileum or blood. Association was observed between peak circulating GvH clone levels and early post-transplant HvG declines.

The chain links TRBV25-1 to TRBJ1-4, with TRBD1 as a possible D gene (6 bases). The sequencing here drew on unstimulated CD4+ T cells sorted from spleen or lymph node cells, taken before intestinal transplant. The TCR sequence derives from a human donor who received an intestinal transplant. CDR3 sequence: CASSESTGKNEKLFF. CDR3 DNA: TGTGCCAGCAGTGAATCAACAGGGAAAAATGAAAAACTGTTTTTT.